The 23 T cell receptor beta chains below were found in one sample sequenced in a study of T cell repertoires in cytomegalovirus infection. No antigens are known for them. MiXCR, run by TCRdb on the reads, gives a single entry per CDR3 protein. This table holds some 940,000 distinct CDR3 sequences, 25% to 40% found once. The material sequenced was cultured CD8+ T cells from PBMCs, taken from culture after CMV antigen stimulation. These receptors all stem from a human donor in good health (CMV status not recorded). Some clones in this sample may be carry-over from other donors' samples.

This clonotype was observed a handful of times. The chain carries TRBV6-6 and TRBJ2-7, with 9 bases aligning to TRBD1. This CDR3 has 16 amino acids. Germline assignment: CDR1 MNHNY and CDR2 SVGAGI (reference sequence). V lost 4 bases, J lost 7 bases, and 14 bases stayed unmatched. The CDR3 region is CASSWTGTGITGEQYV. CDR3 in DNA: TGTGCCAGCAGTTGGACCGGGACAGGGATCACGGGGGAGCAGTACGTC.

The chain combines TRBV10-2 with TRBJ1-1, with 7 bases identical to TRBD1. Germline CDR1 is WSHSY and CDR2 is SAAADI. The CDR3 totals 14 residues. J gave up 1 base and V 8 bases, and 7 bases lay outside the gene matches. The CDR3 DNA reads as TGCGCCAGCCGGGCCGGGACAGCGAACACTGAAGCTTTCTTT. Amino acid sequence: CASRAGTANTEAFF.

In this sample, this clonotype turned up many times. The chain combines TRBV29-1 with TRBJ2-1, with unresolved D. This CDR3 has 15 amino acids. Germline CDR1 and CDR2: SQVTM and ANQGSEA. V was trimmed by 0 bases and J by 3 bases, leaving 12 bases between them. CDR3 nucleotides: TGCAGCGTTGAAGATGAGGTAGGATTCTACAATGAGCAGTTCTTC. This sequence encodes CSVEDEVGFYNEQFF.

The rearrangement links TRBV12-3 or TRBV12-4 to TRBJ1-1; D might be TRBD1 (5 bases). The CDR3 loop spans 15 amino acids. Trimming cost V 0 bases and J 11 bases, with 19 bases left between them. This CDR3 reads CASSLAPGGAREAFF. CDR3 coding DNA: TGTGCCAGCAGTTTAGCCCCGGGAGGGGCCCGAGAGGCTTTCTTT.

This clonotype was picked up a small number of times. The genes are TRBV20-1 and TRBJ2-1, with D possibly TRBD2 on 5 matching bases. The CDR3 is made up of 17 amino acids. CDR1 is DFQATT, CDR2 SNEGSKA, per germline (reference sequence). Trimming left V 5 bases short and J 0 bases short, with 20 bases between. CDR3 loop: CSASFGNHLYSYNEQFF. The CDR3 region has the DNA TGCAGTGCTTCTTTCGGGAACCACCTATACTCCTACAATGAGCAGTTCTTC.

In this sample, this clonotype turned up a few times. This sequence joins TRBV12-3 or TRBV12-4 and TRBJ2-3; possible D gene TRBD2, 6 bases. The V end was cut by 7 bases, the J end by 1 base, with 12 bases between. The CDR3 is 14 amino acids. The CDR3 is CASNGTPRTDTQYF. CDR3 coding DNA: TGTGCCAGCAATGGGACTCCCCGCACAGATACGCAGTATTTT.

This clonotype has a count of ten or more. The rearrangement uses TRBV4-1 and TRBJ2-1, with TRBD2 as a possible D gene (5 bases). The length of the CDR3 is 15 residues. V was clipped by 0 bases and J by 3 bases, with 9 bases between them. Per the germline V gene, CDR1 is MGHRA and CDR2 is YSYEKL. CDR3: CASSQDLGSYNEQFF. CDR3 nucleotides: TGCGCCAGCAGCCAAGATCTGGGGAGCTACAATGAGCAGTTCTTC.

This clonotype is a singleton in its sample. V is TRBV19 and J is TRBJ2-2, with no clear D. Trimming removed 1 base from V and 0 bases from J, with 9 bases in between. This CDR3 is 16 amino acids long. Germline V CDR1 and CDR2: LNHDA, SQIVND (reference sequence). Written as DNA, the CDR3 is TGTGCCAGTAGTATAGGCCAGTCCACGAACACCGGGGAGCTGTTTTTT. Translated: CASSIGQSTNTGELFF. The variable domain in full, with the rest retrieved from reference TRBV19 and TRBJ2-2, is DGGITQSPKYLFRKEGQNVTLSCEQNLNHDAMYWYRQDPGQGLRLIYYSQIVNDFQKGDIAEGYSVSREKKESFPLTVTSAQKNPTAFYLCASSIGQSTNTGELFFGEGSRLTVL.

This clonotype turned up a few times. The chain is built from TRBV7-2 and TRBJ1-2; D ambiguous. The CDR3 consists of 13 residues. The ends were cut back, 7 bases at V and 8 bases at J, with 17 bases in the middle. Germline lookup yields CDR1 SGHTA and CDR2 FQGNSA. CDR3 coding DNA: TGTGCCAGCACCCCTCCGATGGGGTACGGCTACACCTTC. Amino acids: CASTPPMGYGYTF.

This clonotype appeared many times. The chain recombines TRBV7-9 with TRBJ1-5; D is uncertain. Germline lookup yields CDR1 SEHNR and CDR2 FQNEAQ (reference sequence). V lost 5 bases, J lost 3 bases, and 8 bases lay in between. The CDR3 spans 13 residues. CDR3 amino acids: CASSASINQPQHF. The CDR3 DNA sequence: TGTGCCAGCAGCGCAAGTATCAATCAGCCCCAGCATTTT.

The J gene is TRBJ2-2, the V gene TRBV10-3, with 7 bases matching TRBD1. Germline lookup yields CDR1 ENHRY and CDR2 SYGVKD. Trimming cost V 2 bases and J 8 bases; bases outside gene matches: 5. This CDR3 comprises 14 residues. The CDR3 sequence is CAISEGTADGELFF. The CDR3 DNA reads as TGTGCCATCAGTGAGGGGACAGCGGATGGGGAGCTGTTTTTT.

This chain connects TRBV19 to TRBJ2-1; a possible D gene is TRBD2 (5 bases). V was trimmed by 5 bases and J by 6 bases, leaving 14 bases between them. The CDR3 totals 14 residues. Germline V CDR1 and CDR2: LNHDA, SQIVND (reference sequence). The CDR3 loop reads CASSLKGAGNEQFF. The CDR3 nucleotides are TGTGCCAGTAGTTTGAAGGGAGCAGGCAATGAGCAGTTCTTC.

This clonotype was counted once. This chain uses TRBV2 with TRBJ2-1, with D tentatively TRBD2 (6 bases). Trimming removed 9 bases from V and 11 bases from J, with 17 bases in between. This CDR3 comprises 12 residues. The germline gives CDR1 SNHLY, CDR2 FYNNEI. In nucleotides, the CDR3 is TGTGCCAGTCCCGGGACTCCGGGGCAGCAGTTCTTC. It codes for CASPGTPGQQFF.

The chain recombines TRBV19 with TRBJ1-2; maybe TRBD1 (5 bases). The CDR3 is 14 amino acids. Germline lookup yields CDR1 LNHDA and CDR2 SQIVND (reference sequence). V was trimmed by 2 bases and J by 5 bases, leaving 12 bases between them. This chain's CDR3 is CASSIRDGRYGYTF. The CDR3, as DNA: TGTGCCAGTAGTATACGGGACGGAAGATATGGCTACACCTTC.

This chain connects TRBV27 to TRBJ2-1; 7 positions agree with TRBD1. In germline, CDR1 is MNHEY, CDR2 SMNVEV (reference sequence). The CDR3 loop spans 14 amino acids. Germline trimming cut 7 bases from V and 2 bases from J; bases unmatched to any gene: 5. CDR3 residues: CASKGQMTYNEQFF. The CDR3 bases are TGTGCCAGCAAGGGACAGATGACCTACAATGAGCAGTTCTTC.

The rearrangement links TRBV7-2 to TRBJ1-1, with D unclear. Germline values: CDR1 SGHTA, CDR2 FQGNSA. This CDR3 contains 12 residues. V was pared by 4 bases and J by 7 bases, with 10 bases between. CDR3 sequence (DNA): TGTGCCAGCAGCTCTCACCTAGGTGAAGCTTTCTTT. As protein: CASSSHLGEAFF.

To note about this clonotype: Sequence at one end of the junction differs from germline and may be a read error. CDR3 amino acids: CASSSSGSSYKEQFF. CDR3 in DNA: TGTGCCAGCAGCTCCAGCGGGAGCTCCTACAAAGAGCAGTTCTTC. The rearrangement uses TRBV7-6 and TRBJ2-1, with 8 positions matching TRBD2. The V gene's germline CDR1 is SGHVS and CDR2 FNYEAQ. The CDR3 runs to 15 residues. Full variable domain (outside the CDR3, taken from reference TRBV7-6 and TRBJ2-1): GAGVSQSPRYKVTKRGQDVALRCDPISGHVSLYWYRQALGQGPEFLTYFNYEAQQDKSGLPNDRFSAERPEGSISTLTIQRTEQRDSAMYRCASSSSGSSYKEQFFGPGTRLTVL.

There are a few counts of this clonotype. The J gene is TRBJ1-5, the V gene TRBV29-1; D is unclear. Trimming removed 3 bases at V and 2 bases at J, with 11 bases between. This CDR3 has 14 amino acids. Germline values: CDR1 SQVTM, CDR2 ANQGSEA. The CDR3 coding sequence is TGCAGCGTTGATCTGGGGTTAGGCAATCAGCCCCAGCATTTT. Translated: CSVDLGLGNQPQHF.

This chain joins TRBV7-6 and TRBJ2-6, with 7 bases identical to TRBD1. Germline V gene sequence: CDR1 SGHVS, CDR2 FNYEAQ. The trim removed 4 bases at V and 4 bases at J, leaving 10 bases unmatched. CDR3 length: 17 residues. CDR3: CASSSFLTGSGANVLTF. CDR3 bases: TGTGCCAGCAGCTCTTTCCTGACAGGGTCCGGGGCCAACGTCCTGACTTTC.

This clonotype turned up a few times. The chain links TRBV7-6 to TRBJ1-4, with D uncertain. The CDR3 is 13 amino acids. CDR1 and CDR2 (germline): SGHVS, FNYEAQ. The germline V and J ends were trimmed by 0 bases and 10 bases, with 9 bases remaining between them. The CDR3 DNA sequence: TGTGCCAGCAGCTTAGCGGCGATGGGAAAACTGTTTTTT. This translates into CASSLAAMGKLFF.

This clonotype was counted between two and nine times. This chain connects TRBV7-9 to TRBJ2-1; tentative D call: TRBD1 (6 bases). The V gene lost 2 bases and the J gene lost 2 bases, with 13 bases spanning the gap. CDR1 and CDR2 (germline): SEHNR, FQNEAQ (reference sequence). The CDR3 is 16 residues long. For the CDR3, the DNA is TGTGCCAGCAGCTTAAGGTCAGGGGAGACCTACAATGAGCAGTTCTTC. It translates to CASSLRSGETYNEQFF.

The rearrangement joins TRBV27 to TRBJ1-2, with 7 bases lining up with TRBD1. CDR1 is MNHEY, CDR2 SMNVEV, per germline (reference sequence). This CDR3 comprises 15 residues. Trimming took 0 bases from V and 8 from J; bases not matched to a gene: 9. The CDR3 region has the DNA TGTGCCAGCAGTTTATCCTGGGACAGCCTTCGGGGCTACACCTTC. It translates to CASSLSWDSLRGYTF.

There are a few counts of this clonotype. The chain recombines TRBV12-5 with TRBJ2-1; D is tentatively TRBD1 or TRBD2 (5 bases each). In germline, CDR1 is LGHNT, CDR2 FRNRAP. V was shortened by 3 bases and J by 4 bases, with 22 bases between the two germline ends. CDR3 length equals 18 residues. The CDR3 nucleotides are TGTGCTAGTGGTTTCTCCCGCTCCGGGACGGAGAAATACAATGAGCAGTTCTTC. Protein product: CASGFSRSGTEKYNEQFF.